Shown below are 28 T cell receptor beta chains from a single sample sequenced in a study of liver allograft versus peripheral blood T cells. Study summary: Comparative analysis was performed on T cell receptor repertoires from transplanted livers and from recipients' peripheral blood.

TCRdb ran MiXCR on the reads and lists one entry per CDR3 protein. The sample includes over a thousand distinct CDR3 sequences, under 20% of them seen just once. These receptors came from a human patient who had a liver transplant. Certain T cells may be donor cells from the graft.

This clonotype ranks as medium-sized. J is TRBJ2-1 and V is TRBV5-4, with a weak D call TRBD2 (5 bases). CDR1 is SGHNT and CDR2 is YYREEE in the germline V gene (reference sequence). V was cut by 2 bases and J by 5 bases, with 14 bases left in between. This CDR3 is 15 amino acids long. CDR3 coding DNA: TGTGCCAGCAGCTTACTACGGGATTCTAACAATGAGCAGTTCTTC. It specifies CASSLLRDSNNEQFF.

By its share, this clonotype is medium-sized (0.01 to 0.1%). The V gene is TRBV5-4, the J gene TRBJ2-7, with D perhaps matching TRBD2 (6 bases). Trimming shortened V by 4 bases and J by 4 bases, and 24 bases separated the two germline ends. Germline CDR1 SGHNT, CDR2 YYREEE (reference sequence). This CDR3 has 17 amino acids. The CDR3 DNA reads as TGTGCCAGCAGCCCGGCCAGGAACAGCGGGTTATCTTACGAGCAGTACTTC. This sequence encodes CASSPARNSGLSYEQYF.

This clonotype ranks as medium-sized. The chain links TRBV6-2 or TRBV6-3 to TRBJ2-1; no clear D. Between the trimmed V and J ends, which lost 6 bases and 8 bases, there was a span of 20 bases. Per the germline V gene, CDR1 is MNHEY and CDR2 is SVGEGT. This CDR3 is built from 15 residues. CDR3 coding DNA: TGTGCCAGCAGGGCACGAGTTACCTGGTGGGATGAGCAGTTCTTC. Translating gives CASRARVTWWDEQFF.

This clonotype is categorized as large (0.1 to 1%). V usage is TRBV13 and J usage is TRBJ1-2; no clear D gene. The germline CDR1 and CDR2 sequences are PRHDT and FYEKMQ (reference sequence). V was clipped by 0 bases and J by 3 bases, with 23 bases between them. The CDR3 consists of 19 residues. CDR3 DNA sequence: TGTGCCAGCAGCTTAGGGTCACCGACCCCCGGGGAAGGCGACTATGGCTACACCTTC. This codes for CASSLGSPTPGEGDYGYTF.

As to this clonotype: This probably arose from a read error, given a far larger clone one base away. This chain uses TRBV6-5 with TRBJ2-2; no clear D gene. Germline values: CDR1 MNHEY, CDR2 SVGAGI. CDR3 length: 14 amino acids. V lost 6 bases to trimming and J lost 7 bases, with 15 bases between them. CDR3 in amino acids: CASSSTWKDGELFF. For the CDR3, the DNA is TGTGCCAGCAGCTCGACTTGGAAGGACGGGGAGCTGTTTTTT.

This clonotype ranks as medium-sized (0.01 to 0.1%). V and J are TRBV11-2 and TRBJ1-2; D is uncertain. V gave up 5 bases and J gave up 7 bases, with 20 bases separating them. The length of the CDR3 is 15 residues. Germline V lookup: CDR1 SGHAT, CDR2 FQNNGV. The CDR3 reads CASSRLRTPSSGYTF. The CDR3 nucleotides are TGTGCCAGCAGCCGCCTAAGGACTCCTTCCAGTGGCTACACCTTC.

Ten or more counts support this clonotype. V usage is TRBV11-1 and J usage is TRBJ2-3, with 7 positions matching TRBD2. This CDR3 comprises 19 residues. Germline values: CDR1 SGHAT, CDR2 FQDESV (reference sequence). J was trimmed by 0 bases and V by 4 bases; bases with no gene match: 16. The CDR3 protein is CASSSIGLGSGFSTDTQYF. CDR3 sequence (DNA): TGTGCCAGCAGCTCAATCGGTTTGGGTAGCGGGTTTAGCACAGATACGCAGTATTTT.

This clonotype is categorized as medium-sized. V gene TRBV20-1 combines with J gene TRBJ2-1, with TRBD2 matching 9 bases. The germline CDR1 and CDR2 sequences are DFQATT and SNEGSKA (reference sequence). The CDR3 runs 14 residues. V was pared by 1 base and J by 5 bases, with 3 bases of the junction left unmatched. The CDR3 bases are TGCAGTGCTAGAGCTAGCGGGAAAAACAATGAGCAGTTCTTC. Amino acids: CSARASGKNNEQFF.

By share of the sample, this clonotype is medium-sized. V and J are TRBV7-2 and TRBJ2-1; 14 bases match TRBD2. This CDR3 spans 17 amino acids. V lost 6 bases to trimming and J lost 9 bases; unmatched junction nucleotides: 13. CDR1 SGHTA and CDR2 FQGNSA come from the germline V gene. The chain's CDR3 is CASRGLAGGGPTLEQFF. DNA for the CDR3: TGTGCCAGCAGAGGACTAGCGGGAGGTGGTCCAACACTTGAGCAGTTCTTC.

In its sample, this clonotype ranks as large. The chain couples TRBV27 to TRBJ2-7; D is uncertain. Trimming shortened V by 5 bases and J by 1 base, and 12 bases separated the two germline ends. This CDR3 contains 14 residues. Per germline, CDR1 MNHEY and CDR2 SMNVEV (reference sequence). The CDR3 nucleotides read TGTGCCAGCAGTGACCCTGTGGGGTCCTACGAGCAGTACTTC. Its protein product is CASSDPVGSYEQYF.

In this sample, this clonotype is medium-sized. V usage is TRBV20-1 and J usage is TRBJ2-7; 10 positions agree with TRBD2. The germline gives CDR1 DFQATT, CDR2 SNEGSKA (reference sequence). This CDR3 spans 12 amino acids. Trimming at V came to 6 bases and at J to 5 bases, leaving 4 bases not matched to a gene. The CDR3 DNA sequence: TGCAGTGCCCTAGCGGGAGTGAACGAGCAGTACTTC. It codes for CSALAGVNEQYF.

This clonotype appeared a single time. The chain employs TRBV3-1 and TRBJ2-3; 8 bases are a match to TRBD2. There are 15 residues in the CDR3. Trimming at V came to 6 bases and at J to 1 base, leaving 6 bases not matched to a gene. CDR1 is LGHDT and CDR2 is YNNKEL in the germline V gene (reference sequence). CDR3 in amino acids: CASSPSLAGTDTQYF. CDR3 sequence (DNA): TGTGCCAGCAGTCCCTCACTAGCGGGCACAGATACGCAGTATTTT.

This clonotype is labeled medium-sized. V gene TRBV20-1 combines with J gene TRBJ2-7; maybe TRBD1 (6 bases). Germline CDR1 and CDR2: DFQATT and SNEGSKA (reference sequence). The CDR3 has 13 amino acids. The CDR3 DNA reads TGCAGGGCCCTAGGGGACATTGTTAGTGAGCAGTACTTC. As protein: CRALGDIVSEQYF.

This clonotype is medium-sized (0.01 to 0.1%). The CDR3 spells CSAISGTDNQPQHF. CDR3 nucleotide sequence: TGCAGTGCTATTTCCGGGACAGACAATCAGCCCCAGCATTTT. The V call is TRBV20-1, the J call TRBJ1-5; the match to TRBD1 covers 7 bases. The CDR3 loop spans 14 amino acids. Losses at the gene ends were 4 bases for V and 3 bases for J; bases not matched to a gene: 6. The germline V gene encodes CDR1 DFQATT and CDR2 SNEGSKA (reference sequence).

Regarding this clonotype: The junction and the germline gene differ at one end; a read error may be behind it. CDR3 region: CATKLALSKVF. The CDR3 coding sequence is TGTGCCACTAAACTTGCGCTTTCGAAGGTCTTC. The chain links TRBV2 to TRBJ2-1; no firm D call. The CDR3 spans 11 residues. Germline V gene data show CDR1 as SNHLY and CDR2 as FYNNEI.

By share of the sample, this clonotype is medium-sized. The chain recombines TRBV7-2 with TRBJ2-3; possibly TRBD2 for D (6 bases). Per germline, CDR1 SGHTA and CDR2 FQGNSA. CDR3 size: 15 residues. The germline V and J ends were trimmed by 0 bases and 4 bases, with 11 bases remaining between them. CDR3 amino acids: CASSLAGLASDTQYF. The CDR3 DNA reads as TGTGCCAGCAGCTTAGCCGGTCTAGCGTCAGATACGCAGTATTTT.

This clonotype is labeled large. The genes are TRBV6-2 or TRBV6-3 and TRBJ1-4, with no clear D. V was pared by 7 bases and J by 6 bases, with 15 bases between. This CDR3 has 14 amino acids. Germline V gene sequence: CDR1 MNHEY, CDR2 SVGEGT. CDR3 nucleotide sequence: TGTGCCAGCACCTCCGGGCAGGCGGATGAAAAACTGTTTTTT. This sequence encodes CASTSGQADEKLFF.

This clonotype was recorded a few times. The chain is built from TRBV7-9 and TRBJ2-7; 10 bases fit TRBD2. The CDR3 runs to 16 residues. Unmatched junction bases numbered 12, after V lost 5 bases and J lost 5 bases. The V gene's germline CDR1 is SEHNR and CDR2 FQNEAQ (reference sequence). CDR3 nucleotide sequence: TGTGCCAGCAGCCTGGGGCTAGCGGGAGTATTCCACGAGCAGTACTTC. It is translated as CASSLGLAGVFHEQYF. The whole variable domain, remainder taken from reference TRBV7-9 and TRBJ2-7, is DTGVSQNPRHKITKRGQNVTFRCDPISEHNRLYWYRQTLGQGPEFLTYFQNEAQLEKSRLLSDRFSAERPKGSFSTLEIQRTEQGDSAMYLCASSLGLAGVFHEQYFGPGTRLTVT.

This clonotype is classed as medium-sized (0.01 to 0.1%). The CDR3 DNA reads TGCAGCGTTGGCGGTGGGACAGGGGTCACCGGGGAGCTGTTTTTT. This encodes CSVGGGTGVTGELFF. The chain uses TRBV29-1 and TRBJ2-2; TRBD1 agrees at 10 bases. CDR1 is SQVTM and CDR2 is ANQGSEA in the germline V gene. V trimming: 4 bases; J trimming: 4 bases; junction bases outside the gene matches: 6. The CDR3 spans 15 residues.

This clonotype is labeled large. The V gene is TRBV19, the J gene TRBJ1-5; D gene unclear. The CDR3 has 13 amino acids. Germline loops: CDR1 LNHDA, CDR2 SQIVND (reference sequence). Trimming took off 3 bases at V and 2 bases at J, with 5 bases between the two ends. CDR3 sequence reads: CASSITRNQPQHF. CDR3 nucleotides: TGTGCCAGTAGTATTACACGCAATCAGCCCCAGCATTTT.

This clonotype qualifies as large. The chain recombines TRBV6-1 with TRBJ2-7, with TRBD2 as a possible D gene (6 bases). This CDR3 region has 17 residues. CDR1 and CDR2 from the germline V gene are MNHNS and SASEGT. V lost 7 bases and J lost 0, with 22 bases in between. The DNA of the CDR3 is TGTGCCAGCATGACCGCCCGCGGGGTGGCGAGCTCCTACGAGCAGTACTTC. As protein: CASMTARGVASSYEQYF.

This clonotype is classed as large. The rearrangement joins TRBV20-1 to TRBJ2-7; 12 nucleotides align to TRBD2. CDR1 and CDR2 (germline): DFQATT, SNEGSKA (reference sequence). There are 15 residues in the CDR3. V dropped 4 bases and J dropped 3; count of bases not matched to a gene: 7. DNA of the CDR3: TGCAGTGCTATAAAGACTAGCGGGAGCTTCTACGAGCAGTACTTC. It translates to CSAIKTSGSFYEQYF.

This clonotype is labeled medium-sized. The chain is built from TRBV3-1 and TRBJ1-2; no definite D call. CDR1 is LGHDT, CDR2 YNNKEL, per germline (reference sequence). The CDR3 has 15 amino acids. V lost 0 bases and J lost 4, with 12 bases in between. The CDR3 loop is CASSQDSVGLYGYTF. CDR3 sequence (DNA): TGTGCCAGCAGCCAAGATAGTGTAGGGCTCTATGGCTACACCTTC.

Within the sample, this clonotype is medium-sized. The genes are TRBV9 and TRBJ2-1; the match to TRBD2 covers 13 bases. V trimming: 4 bases; J trimming: 7 bases; junction bases outside the gene matches: 5. The CDR3 is made up of 15 amino acids. Germline V gene lookup returns CDR1 SGDLS and CDR2 YYNGEE. This chain's CDR3 is CASSSRTSGSNEQFF. CDR3 nucleotide sequence: TGTGCCAGCAGCTCCCGGACTAGCGGGAGTAATGAGCAGTTCTTC.

This clonotype is labeled as medium-sized. The rearrangement joins TRBV28 to TRBJ1-2; D remains unclear. The CDR3 has 11 amino acids. From germline, CDR1 is MDHEN and CDR2 SYDVKM. V lost 2 bases, J lost 8 bases, and 6 bases lay in between. The CDR3 DNA reads TGTGCCAGCAGTTTAGGTCTGGGCTACACCTTC. Translated, it gives CASSLGLGYTF.

On this clonotype: A far larger clone is one nucleotide away, so this likely arose from a read error. This chain uses TRBV6-6 with TRBJ2-7; D call uncertain. Germline CDR1 is MNHNY and CDR2 is SVGAGI (reference sequence). Trimming cost V 7 bases and J 2 bases, with 12 bases left between them. The CDR3 contains 13 residues. CDR3 nucleotide sequence: TGTGCCAGCACCCCCCCCGTTACCTACGAGCAGTACTTC. This codes for CASTPPVTYEQYF.

This clonotype was seen more than once but under ten times. The gene calls are TRBV2 and TRBJ1-4; 9 bases align to TRBD1. Germline V CDR1 and CDR2: SNHLY, FYNNEI. The CDR3 totals 14 residues. Trimming removed 2 bases from V and 9 bases from J; junction bases left unmatched: 4. As DNA, the CDR3 is TGTGCCAGCAGTGAATTCGGGACAGGGCAAAAACTGTTTTTT. Translation: CASSEFGTGQKLFF.

By share, this clonotype ranks as medium-sized. This sequence joins TRBV14 and TRBJ1-1; D is unclear. Germline CDR1 is SGHDN and CDR2 is FVKESK. The CDR3 contains 14 residues. The germline V and J ends were trimmed by 4 bases and 2 bases, with 11 bases remaining between them. CDR3 region: CASSRGSYNTEAFF. CDR3 in DNA: TGTGCCAGCAGCCGCGGGAGTTATAACACTGAAGCTTTCTTT.